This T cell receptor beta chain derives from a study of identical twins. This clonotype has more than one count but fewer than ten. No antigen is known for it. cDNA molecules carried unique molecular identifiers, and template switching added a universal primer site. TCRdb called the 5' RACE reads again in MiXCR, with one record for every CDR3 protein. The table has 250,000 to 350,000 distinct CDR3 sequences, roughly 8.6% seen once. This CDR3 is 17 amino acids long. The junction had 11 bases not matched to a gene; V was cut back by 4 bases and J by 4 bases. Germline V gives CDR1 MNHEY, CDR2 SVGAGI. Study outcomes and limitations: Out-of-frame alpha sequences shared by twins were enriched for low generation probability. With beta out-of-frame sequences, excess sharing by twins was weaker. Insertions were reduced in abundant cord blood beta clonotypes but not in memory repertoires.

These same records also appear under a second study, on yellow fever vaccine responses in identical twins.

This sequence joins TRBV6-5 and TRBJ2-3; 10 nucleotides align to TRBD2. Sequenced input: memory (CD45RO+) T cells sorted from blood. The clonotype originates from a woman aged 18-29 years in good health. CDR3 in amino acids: CASSSPVKRGGADTQYF. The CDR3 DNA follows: TGTGCCAGCAGTTCCCCGGTGAAGCGGGGGGGAGCAGATACGCAGTATTTT.